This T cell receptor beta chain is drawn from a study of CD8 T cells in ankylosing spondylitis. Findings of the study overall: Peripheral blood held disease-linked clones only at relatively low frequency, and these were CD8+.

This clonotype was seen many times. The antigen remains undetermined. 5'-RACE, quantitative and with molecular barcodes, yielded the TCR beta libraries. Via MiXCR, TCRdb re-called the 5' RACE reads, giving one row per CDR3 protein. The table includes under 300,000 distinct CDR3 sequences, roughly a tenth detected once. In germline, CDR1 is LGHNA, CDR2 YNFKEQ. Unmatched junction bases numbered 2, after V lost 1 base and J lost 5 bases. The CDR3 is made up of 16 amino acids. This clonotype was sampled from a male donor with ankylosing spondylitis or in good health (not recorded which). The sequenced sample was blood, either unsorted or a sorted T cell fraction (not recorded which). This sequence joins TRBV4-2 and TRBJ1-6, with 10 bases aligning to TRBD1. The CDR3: CASSQAGTGDNSPLHF. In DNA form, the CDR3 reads TGTGCCAGCAGCCAAGCCGGGACAGGGGATAATTCACCCCTCCACTTT.